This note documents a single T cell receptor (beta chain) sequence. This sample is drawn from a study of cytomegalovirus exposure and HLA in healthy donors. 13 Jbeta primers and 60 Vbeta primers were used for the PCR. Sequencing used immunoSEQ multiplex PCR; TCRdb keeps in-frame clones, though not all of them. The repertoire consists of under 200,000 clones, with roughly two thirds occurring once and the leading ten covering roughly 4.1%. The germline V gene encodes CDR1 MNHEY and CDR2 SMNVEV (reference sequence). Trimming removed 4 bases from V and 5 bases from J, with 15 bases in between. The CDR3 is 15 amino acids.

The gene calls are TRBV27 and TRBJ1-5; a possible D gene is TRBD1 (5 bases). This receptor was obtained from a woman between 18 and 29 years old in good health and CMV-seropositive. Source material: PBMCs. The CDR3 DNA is TGTGCCAGCAGTTCCTCAGACAGATTTTATCAGCCCCAGCATTTT. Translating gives CASSSSDRFYQPQHF.